The sequence of this T cell receptor (beta chain) was determined in a study of T cell repertoires in cytomegalovirus infection. Study-level background: CMV epitopes, recently identified HLA-C-restricted and well-studied HLA-B-restricted, were used.

Details on this clonotype: Its target is unknown.

Each CDR3 protein gets one entry after TCRdb re-called the reads with MiXCR. The table shows about 20,000 distinct CDR3 sequences, with around 43% occurring only once. Study-wide results and limits: In two of eight donors, the top clonotype was HLA-C-restricted CMV-specific. Carriers of CMV plus the relevant HLA were identified by cumulative public TCR beta family frequency.

The CDR3 spans 15 residues. Germline V gene data show CDR1 as MNHEY and CDR2 as SVGAGI. V dropped 0 bases and J dropped 9 bases, with 12 bases sitting between them. The TCR originated in a human donor in good health (CMV status not recorded). Some clones in this sample may be carry-over from other donors' samples. The chain links TRBV6-5 to TRBJ1-6; the D is unclear. The input for sequencing was CD8+ T cells from cultured PBMCs, taken from culture after CMV antigen stimulation. CDR3 coding DNA: TGTGCCAGCAGTTACTCAAGGAACCGAGGTTCACCCCTCCACTTT. Translated, it gives CASSYSRNRGSPLHF.